The 17 T cell receptor beta chains below come from one sample, sequenced in a study of T cells after yellow fever vaccination. From the 5' RACE reads, TCRdb called clonotypes with MiXCR, one entry per CDR3 protein. The sample lists over 300,000 distinct CDR3 sequences; roughly 3.5% were seen once. Sample: PBMCs, taken on the day of the yellow fever booster vaccination. The receptor set was obtained from a man aged 18 to 30 who received the YFV17D yellow fever vaccine.

This clonotype was detected only a few times. J is TRBJ1-2 and V is TRBV29-1; TRBD1 agrees at 7 bases. This CDR3 comprises 11 residues. Looked up from germline, CDR1 is SQVTM and CDR2 is ANQGSEA. Trimming removed 5 bases from V and 3 bases from J; junction bases left unmatched: 0. CDR3 nucleotides: TGCAGCGTTACAGGGGACTATGGCTACACCTTC. The encoded protein is CSVTGDYGYTF.

This clonotype was detected only a few times. The CDR3: CASSISISDQPQHF. The DNA for the CDR3 is TGTGCCAGTAGTATCTCGATCAGTGATCAGCCCCAGCATTTT. The V gene is TRBV19, the J gene TRBJ1-5; D is unresolved. The V gene lost 3 bases and the J gene lost 5 bases, with 11 bases spanning the gap. This CDR3 has 14 amino acids. Germline V gene data show CDR1 as LNHDA and CDR2 as SQIVND (reference sequence).

The chain combines TRBV10-3 with TRBJ2-6, with unresolved D. Between the trimmed V and J ends, which lost 6 bases and 1 base, there was a span of 7 bases. CDR3 length equals 14 residues. The germline CDR1 and CDR2 sequences are ENHRY and SYGVKD. The CDR3: CAIRVTSGANVLTF. CDR3 DNA sequence: TGTGCCATCAGGGTAACTTCTGGGGCCAACGTCCTGACTTTC.

The chain uses TRBV7-3 and TRBJ1-1; a weak D match, TRBD1 (5 bases). Trimming removed 5 bases from V and 6 bases from J, with 13 bases in between. The germline V gene encodes CDR1 SGHTA and CDR2 FQGTGA. The CDR3 spans 13 residues. The CDR3 reads CASSPGPFSEAFF. The CDR3 DNA is TGTGCCAGCAGCCCGGGACCCTTTTCTGAAGCTTTCTTT. Complete variable domain (other parts from reference TRBV7-3 and TRBJ1-1): GAGVSQTPSNKVTEKGKYVELRCDPISGHTALYWYRQSLGQGPEFLIYFQGTGAADDSGLPNDRFFAVRPEGSVSTLKIQRTERGDSAVYLCASSPGPFSEAFFGQGTRLTVV.

This clonotype turned up a few times. The rearrangement joins TRBV4-1 to TRBJ2-2; 12 bases match TRBD2. Per germline, CDR1 MGHRA and CDR2 YSYEKL. The V gene end was trimmed by 3 bases and the J gene end by 7 bases; junction bases not matched to a gene: 9. This CDR3 region has 17 residues. The CDR3 region is CASSQPLAGGPYGELFF. Here the CDR3 DNA reads TGCGCCAGCAGCCAGCCTCTAGCGGGGGGGCCCTACGGGGAGCTGTTTTTT.

This clonotype appeared a few times. This chain joins TRBV20-1 and TRBJ2-2, with TRBD1 identical over 8 bases. Per the germline V gene, CDR1 is DFQATT and CDR2 is SNEGSKA (reference sequence). V lost 5 bases, J lost 5 bases, and 4 bases stayed unmatched. The CDR3 contains 13 residues. The CDR3 spells CSARDRITGELFF. CDR3 bases: TGCAGTGCTCGGGACAGGATAACCGGGGAGCTGTTTTTT.

V and J are TRBV20-1 and TRBJ2-2, with D possibly TRBD1 on 5 matching bases. Trimming took 3 bases from V and 3 from J, leaving 8 bases between them. Germline V gene data show CDR1 as DFQATT and CDR2 as SNEGSKA (reference sequence). The CDR3 is made up of 13 amino acids. CDR3 in amino acids: CSASSRDTGELFF. In DNA, the CDR3 is TGCAGTGCTAGTTCCAGGGACACCGGGGAGCTGTTTTTT.

This clonotype showed up many times. This chain connects TRBV10-3 to TRBJ1-5; D is ambiguous. CDR1 and CDR2 (germline): ENHRY, SYGVKD. V shed 2 bases and J shed 7 bases, with 21 bases lying between them. The CDR3 covers 17 residues. The DNA for the CDR3 is TGTGCCATCAGTGAGAAACTGCAAAGTTACGCCGACCAGCCCCAGCATTTT. The encoded protein is CAISEKLQSYADQPQHF.

This clonotype was observed many times. This sequence joins TRBV29-1 and TRBJ2-7; the match to TRBD1 covers 8 bases. The V and J ends lost 5 bases and 1 base, in that order; junction bases with no gene match: 7. CDR3 length: 14 residues. Germline V gene lookup returns CDR1 SQVTM and CDR2 ANQGSEA. The CDR3 sequence: CSVQRGTGSYEQYF. CDR3 in DNA: TGCAGCGTTCAACGAGGGACAGGATCCTACGAGCAGTACTTC.

This clonotype was observed at least ten times. The rearrangement links TRBV21-1 to TRBJ2-1; the table's D call of TRBD2 was not tested on the DNA. TRBV21-1 is recorded as a pseudogene. The CDR3 spans 18 residues. The CDR3 sequence: CASSPNRIAGFRINEQFF. The CDR3 DNA follows: TGTGCCAGCAGCCCGAACAGGATAGCGGGGTTTAGGATCAATGAGCAGTTCTTC.

CDR3 coding DNA: TGTGCCAGCAGCCAAGATCAGGGCAGGGGGTCTAGCACCGGGGAGCTGTTTTTT. It codes for CASSQDQGRGSSTGELFF. The genes are TRBV4-2 and TRBJ2-2; TRBD1 aligns across 7 bases. Germline V gives CDR1 LGHNA, CDR2 YNFKEQ. The CDR3 is 18 residues long. V was pared by 0 bases and J by 4 bases, with 11 bases of the junction left unmatched.

This clonotype was seen ten or more times. The rearrangement uses TRBV27 and TRBJ2-3; 9 bases are shared with TRBD1. Trimming cost V 6 bases and J 5 bases; bases outside gene matches: 9. This CDR3 comprises 15 residues. Germline V gives CDR1 MNHEY, CDR2 SMNVEV (reference sequence). The CDR3 is CASSPQGARIDTQYF. The CDR3 bases are TGTGCCAGCAGCCCACAGGGGGCGCGGATAGATACGCAGTATTTT.

This clonotype was observed at least ten times. This chain joins TRBV4-1 and TRBJ2-2; D perhaps matches TRBD1 (5 bases). Trimming cost V 2 bases and J 3 bases, with 13 bases left between them. This CDR3 comprises 16 residues. Per germline, CDR1 MGHRA and CDR2 YSYEKL. For the CDR3, the DNA is TGCGCCAGCAGCCAAACCCCTGGGGCGTACACCGGGGAGCTGTTTTTT. Its protein product is CASSQTPGAYTGELFF.

The chain combines TRBV6-2 or TRBV6-3 with TRBJ1-1, with D possibly being TRBD1 (5 bases). There are 16 residues in the CDR3. V dropped 0 bases and J dropped 8 bases, with 19 bases sitting between them. Germline CDR1 MNHEY, CDR2 SVGEGT. The CDR3 loop is CASSYSVVGRPTEAFF. For the CDR3, the DNA is TGTGCCAGCAGTTACTCGGTTGTGGGGCGCCCCACAGAAGCTTTCTTT.

V and J are TRBV7-2 and TRBJ2-1; D is perhaps TRBD1 or TRBD2 (6 bases each). Germline V gives CDR1 SGHTA, CDR2 FQGNSA. The CDR3 consists of 12 residues. V was trimmed by 5 bases and J by 15 bases, leaving 17 bases between them. CDR3 region: CASSPGAPPAFF. The CDR3 coding sequence is TGTGCCAGCAGCCCGGGGGCACCGCCGGCGTTCTTC.

CDR3: CASSRGYGGELFF. CDR3 bases: TGTGCCAGCAGCAGGGGTTACGGCGGGGAGCTGTTTTTT. The chain employs TRBV11-2 and TRBJ2-2; D is perhaps TRBD1 (5 bases). The V gene lost 5 bases and the J gene lost 7 bases, with 11 bases spanning the gap. This CDR3 has 13 residues. Germline V gene sequence: CDR1 SGHAT, CDR2 FQNNGV.

This clonotype was seen ten or more times. CDR3 bases: TGCGCCAGCAGCTTGGGGCTGAGCGGGGGGGCCTACGAGCAGTACTTC. It yields the protein CASSLGLSGGAYEQYF. The chain recombines TRBV5-1 with TRBJ2-7; 10 bases map to TRBD2. This CDR3 spans 16 amino acids. The germline V gene encodes CDR1 SGHRS and CDR2 YFSETQ. V lost 0 bases to trimming and J lost 2 bases; unmatched junction nucleotides: 5.